This T cell receptor beta chain was documented in a study of regulatory T cells in long-lasting Graves disease. The wider study: Graves' patients, newly diagnosed, had taken antithyroid drugs under 3 months.

Note on this clonotype: Its antigen is as yet unknown.

Time point in this sample: newly diagnosed GD, antithyroid drugs for less than 3 months. PBMCs provided the RNA from which the TCR library was made. The CDR3 runs 17 residues. J lost 5 bases, V lost 6 bases, and 17 bases had no gene match. General study points: Persistent cases of Graves' showed reduced TCR diversity relative to newly diagnosed patients.

Library construction for TCR beta used iRepertoire HTBI primers and Arm-PCR of CDR3 regions. MiXCR, applied by TCRdb to the multiplex PCR reads, yields one record per CDR3 protein. The sample has over 300,000 distinct CDR3 sequences; less than 20% are singletons. Sequences were derived from peripheral blood mononuclear cells (PBMCs), sampled at new diagnosis, from a patient treated with antithyroid drugs. This TCR derives from a female donor with Graves disease. The chain couples TRBV12-3 or TRBV12-4 to TRBJ2-7, with 9 bases identical to TRBD2. CDR3 in DNA: TGTGCCAGCAGCTTTTGGCGGGGGGGTCTGGGGGGCAACGAGCAGTACTTC. This translates into CASSFWRGGLGGNEQYF.